The subject of this entry is one T cell receptor beta chain. Its antigen is unidentified. This sample was included in a study of chemoradiotherapy in HPV16-positive cancers. In the study overall: Candidate HPV-specific clones and shared TCR motifs came from a couple of HPV16-positive patients. Study findings and constraints: For HPV16-positive patients, expanding HPV-responsive T cells associated with longer recurrence-free survival.

Some clones are missing from TCRdb's copy, which holds only in-frame ones; the method was immunoSEQ multiplex PCR. Of fewer than 10,000 clones in the sample, about 90% are singletons; the top ten hold roughly an eighth. Repertoires were sampled repeatedly during chemoradiotherapy. The CDR3 consists of 16 residues. The trim removed 2 bases at V and 15 bases at J, leaving 13 bases unmatched. Germline V gene sequence: CDR1 ENHRY, CDR2 SYGVKD. The rearrangement links TRBV10-3 to TRBJ2-1, with 13 bases fitting TRBD2. Sequenced material: blood, taken from a patient who underwent chemoradiotherapy. The TCR sequence derives from a human donor with HPV-associated anogenital cancer. CDR3 coding DNA: TGTGCCATCAGTGAGAGAGGAGGGGGGACTAGCGGGGTTTGGTTCTTC. As protein: CAISERGGGTSGVWFF.